Sequencing of this T cell receptor beta chain was carried out in a study of T cells in Graves' hyperthyroidism and ophthalmopathy. General study results and limits: Expanded thyroid clonotypes (above 0.001) were mostly also found in blood.

The CDR3 spans 14 residues. CDR1 is SGHTA and CDR2 is FQGTGA in the germline V gene. A remark on this clonotype: Its antigen is currently unknown. A junction boundary mismatches the germline segment, possibly from a read error.

Amplified TCR beta CDR3 regions came from RNA transcripts. HTBI primers were used for first-round RT-PCR of the TCR CDR3. One entry per CDR3 protein results from TCRdb running MiXCR on the multiplex PCR reads. The table has roughly 840,000 distinct CDR3 sequences, around 38% seen once. The sequenced material came from blood. This receptor was obtained from a man aged 18-30 years with Graves' hyperthyroidism. The chain carries TRBV7-3 and TRBJ2-7; 8 nucleotides align to TRBD1. The CDR3 nucleotides are TGCGCCAGCAGCCATGCGGGGACAGGCTACGAGCAGTACTTC. This sequence encodes CASSHAGTGYEQYF.